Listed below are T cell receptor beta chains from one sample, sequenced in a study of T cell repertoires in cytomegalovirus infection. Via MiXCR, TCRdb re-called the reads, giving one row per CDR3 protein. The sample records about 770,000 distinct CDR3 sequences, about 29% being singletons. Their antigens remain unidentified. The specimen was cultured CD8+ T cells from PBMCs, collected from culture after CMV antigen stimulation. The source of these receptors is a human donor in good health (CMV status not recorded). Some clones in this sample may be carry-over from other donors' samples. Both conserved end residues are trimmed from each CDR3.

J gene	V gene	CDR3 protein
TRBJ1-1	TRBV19	ASSIRGFNTEAF
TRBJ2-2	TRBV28	ASSFRVTGHLNTGELF
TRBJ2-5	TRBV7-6	ASSSRPLLRTEQETQY
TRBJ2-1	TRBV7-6	ASSSGQGDEQF
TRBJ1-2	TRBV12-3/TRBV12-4	ASRQDSYT
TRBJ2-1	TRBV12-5	ASGQGYEQF
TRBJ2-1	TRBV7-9	ASSLGETEQF
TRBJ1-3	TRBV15	ATSRAGGGVPFSGNTIY
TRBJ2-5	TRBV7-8	ASSPTSGSFQETQY
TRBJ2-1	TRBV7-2	ASTKTGTAYNEQF
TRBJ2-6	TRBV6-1	ASNDFFSGANVLT